The clone carrying this T cell receptor (beta chain) appeared many times. The data are from a study of regulatory T cells in long-lasting Graves disease. Study details: Over 5 years on antithyroid drugs plus positive TSH receptor antibodies marked Graves' disease as persistent.

Germline V lookup: CDR1 MDHEN, CDR2 SYDVKM. This CDR3 has 18 amino acids. V gave up 5 bases and J gave up 2 bases; unmatched junction bases: 15. Arm-PCR of CDR3 regions and iRepertoire HTBI primers were the basis on which TCR beta libraries were built. Each CDR3 protein gets one entry after TCRdb re-called the multiplex PCR reads with MiXCR. This sample carries about 430,000 distinct CDR3 sequences, 21% of them seen once, and the ten largest clones take 13% to 15%. As to time point: persistent/refractory GD, antithyroid drugs over 5 years with positive TRAb. PBMCs were the source of the RNA used for TCR sequencing. Nine milliliters of peripheral blood were drawn into EDTA tubes.

The TCR originated in a female donor with Graves disease. This sequence joins TRBV28 and TRBJ2-7, with 10 nucleotides matching TRBD1. The source material was peripheral blood mononuclear cells (PBMCs), sampled when the disease was refractory, from a patient treated with antithyroid drugs. In nucleotides, the CDR3 is TGTGCCAGCAGTCGGGACAGGGGAGTGCGGGGACCCCCCTACGAGCAGTACTTC. Its protein product is CASSRDRGVRGPPYEQYF.